The next 24 T cell receptor beta chains were all read from a single sample in a study of T cells in Graves' hyperthyroidism and ophthalmopathy. TCR beta CDR3 sequences were amplified from RNA transcripts. The HTBI set primed first-round TCR CDR3 RT-PCR. MiXCR was run by TCRdb on the multiplex PCR reads, yielding one entry per CDR3 protein. The top ten hold around 8% of the sample, which has a few hundred thousand distinct CDR3 sequences, around 45% seen once. The sample taken for sequencing was peripheral blood or thyroid tissue (not recorded which). Receptors originate from a woman between 18 and 29 years old with Graves' hyperthyroidism.

The sample holds a few counts of this clonotype. V is TRBV7-3 and J is TRBJ1-1, with unresolved D. Per the germline V gene, CDR1 is SGHTA and CDR2 is FQGTGA. With 2 bases removed from V and 1 base from J, the gap between germline ends came to 11 bases. The CDR3 is 15 residues long. The DNA for the CDR3 is TGTGCCAGCAGCTTATTTCCAGGCCCGAACACTGAAGCTTTCTTT. Translating it yields CASSLFPGPNTEAFF.

This clonotype has ten or more counts. The gene calls are TRBV29-1 and TRBJ2-7; D ambiguous. The CDR3 length is 12 residues. Trimming took off 0 bases at V and 3 bases at J, with 6 bases between the two ends. Germline CDR1 is SQVTM and CDR2 is ANQGSEA. For the CDR3, the DNA is TGCAGCGTTGAAGAGTCAATCTACGAGCAGTACTTC. Residues: CSVEESIYEQYF.

V usage is TRBV20-1 and J usage is TRBJ2-7; D is ambiguous. The germline gives CDR1 DFQATT, CDR2 SNEGSKA (reference sequence). The CDR3 extends over 10 amino acids. Deletions cut 6 bases from V and 2 bases from J, with 5 bases between. The DNA for the CDR3 is TGCAGTGCCAGCACCTACGAGCAGTACTTC. Its translation: CSASTYEQYF.

This clonotype was counted between two and nine times. The genes are TRBV5-1 and TRBJ2-7; 7 bases agree with TRBD2. V lost 2 bases to trimming and J lost 3 bases; unmatched junction nucleotides: 5. The CDR3 sequence is 14 residues long. The germline CDR1 and CDR2 sequences are SGHRS and YFSETQ. The CDR3 sequence is CASSFGGSLYEQYF. CDR3 DNA sequence: TGCGCCAGCAGCTTCGGCGGGAGCCTCTACGAGCAGTACTTC.

Comments on this clonotype: Germline is not matched at one junction end, which may reflect a read error. The V and J genes are TRBV29-1 and TRBJ2-5; 8 bases map to TRBD2. Germline CDR1 is SQVTM and CDR2 is ANQGSEA. The CDR3 runs to 15 residues. The CDR3 loop reads CGVVDRPGAGESQYF. The CDR3 region has the DNA TGCGGCGTTGTAGACAGGCCAGGAGCGGGGGAGTCCCAGTACTTC.

This clonotype has only a few counts. This rearrangement joins TRBV29-1 to TRBJ2-7; 9 nucleotides align to TRBD1. With 7 bases clipped from V and 5 bases from J, the junction kept 12 bases outside the gene matches. This CDR3 is 14 amino acids long. Germline CDR1 is SQVTM and CDR2 is ANQGSEA. The CDR3, as DNA: TGCAGCGCCACCCTGACAGGGGGTTACAACGAGCAGTACTTC. Protein product: CSATLTGGYNEQYF.

The rearrangement links TRBV24-1 to TRBJ2-1; 12 bases fit TRBD2. Germline CDR1 KGHDR, CDR2 SFDVKD. The CDR3 has 17 amino acids. V lost 3 bases, J lost 7 bases, and 9 bases stayed unmatched. The CDR3 loop is CATSDPRLAGERNEQFF. CDR3 bases: TGTGCCACCAGTGATCCCCGACTAGCGGGAGAACGTAATGAGCAGTTCTTC.

This clonotype was seen more than once but under ten times. The chain carries TRBV24-1 and TRBJ2-7; no clear D gene. The end of the DNA aligns better with TRBJ2-1, so the J call may be wrong. The germline gives CDR1 KGHDR, CDR2 SFDVKD. The CDR3 consists of 11 residues. Here the CDR3 DNA reads TGTGCCACCAGTGAGGCAAGTGAGCAGTTCTTC. As protein: CATSEASEQFF.

Ten or more counts support this clonotype. The V gene is TRBV5-1, the J gene TRBJ2-7; TRBD1 matches 8 bases. V was pared by 5 bases and J by 2 bases, with 9 bases of the junction left unmatched. The CDR3 covers 15 residues. Germline CDR1 and CDR2: SGHRS and YFSETQ. The DNA for the CDR3 is TGCGCCAGCAGGTTCGGGACAGGAGACACCTACGAGCAGTACTTC. Residues: CASRFGTGDTYEQYF.

Note on this clonotype: An end of the junction does not agree with germline; a read error may underlie this. CDR3 residues: CASLKDGEEAQYF. CDR3 in DNA: TGCGCCAGCCTGAAGGACGGGGAAGAGGCCCAGTACTTC. This rearrangement joins TRBV5-1 to TRBJ2-5, with D tentatively TRBD2 (5 bases). Germline CDR1 SGHRS, CDR2 YFSETQ. The CDR3 has 13 residues.

This clonotype was counted ten times or more. The chain joins TRBV29-1 to TRBJ1-2, with D perhaps matching TRBD1 (5 bases). Germline CDR1 reads SQVTM; CDR2 reads ANQGSEA. V was shortened by 6 bases and J by 6 bases, with 17 bases between the two germline ends. The CDR3 spans 13 residues. The DNA of the CDR3 is TGCAGCGTCTACTACCAGGGTGACAATGGCTACACCTTC. It encodes CSVYYQGDNGYTF.

The CDR3 reads CASSEFGLAEETQYF. The DNA for the CDR3 is TGTGCCAGCAGTGAATTCGGACTAGCGGAAGAGACCCAGTACTTC. The chain links TRBV2 to TRBJ2-5; TRBD2 matches 10 bases. Unmatched junction bases numbered 3, after V lost 2 bases and J lost 3 bases. CDR1 is SNHLY, CDR2 FYNNEI, per germline. This CDR3 has 15 residues.

The chain is built from TRBV13 and TRBJ2-5, with 8 bases aligning to TRBD2. The CDR3 length is 12 residues. Per the germline V gene, CDR1 is PRHDT and CDR2 is FYEKMQ (reference sequence). J gave up 13 bases and V 6 bases, and 10 bases lay outside the gene matches. The DNA for the CDR3 is TGTGCCAGCAGTTCCCAAACGGGAGGGAGGTACTTC. Its translation is CASSSQTGGRYF.

This chain joins TRBV9 and TRBJ1-2; no clear D. Germline V gene data show CDR1 as SGDLS and CDR2 as YYNGEE. Trimming removed 0 bases at V and 3 bases at J, with 12 bases between. The CDR3 contains 15 residues. CDR3 sequence (DNA): TGTGCCAGCAGCGTAGGTCCGTTCACCTACTATGGCTACACCTTC. Protein: CASSVGPFTYYGYTF.

The chain is built from TRBV7-3 and TRBJ2-5; D not certain. There are 16 residues in the CDR3. V gave up 1 base and J gave up 0 bases, with 12 bases separating them. Germline V gene sequence: CDR1 SGHTA, CDR2 FQGTGA. The CDR3 region has the DNA TGTGCCAGCAGCTTAATAGCTGGGGTAAACCAAGAGACCCAGTACTTC. It translates to CASSLIAGVNQETQYF.

For this clonotype: The DNA is omitted, as the CDR3 cannot be located on it reliably, and the CDR3 follows TCRdb's listing. V is TRBV7-3 and J is TRBJ1-2. CDR1 and CDR2 from the germline V gene are SGHTA and FQGTGA. The CDR3 is 18 amino acids long, termini counted. CDR3 sequence reads: CASSFYICSATSTGGYTF.

This clonotype was seen repeatedly, ten times or more. The V and J genes are TRBV20-1 and TRBJ2-7; TRBD2 aligns across 8 bases. The CDR3 is made up of 18 amino acids. V lost 0 bases and J lost 0; bases outside the gene matches: 13. Germline CDR1 and CDR2: DFQATT and SNEGSKA (reference sequence). The CDR3 here is CSAREWGVSGISSYEQYF. In DNA form, the CDR3 reads TGCAGTGCTAGAGAGTGGGGGGTTAGCGGGATTAGCTCCTACGAGCAGTACTTC.

This clonotype appeared many times. The chain couples TRBV4-2 to TRBJ1-6; TRBD1 matches 9 bases. V dropped 1 base and J dropped 9; count of bases not matched to a gene: 4. This CDR3 has 15 amino acids. Germline loops: CDR1 LGHNA, CDR2 YNFKEQ. The CDR3 region has the DNA TGTGCCAGCAGCCAAGTCACAGGGGGCACTTCACCCCTCCACTTT. Residues: CASSQVTGGTSPLHF.

This clonotype has ten or more counts. This chain links TRBV12-3 or TRBV12-4 with TRBJ1-5, with D maybe TRBD1 (5 bases). CDR3 size: 14 residues. Trimming removed 6 bases at V and 2 bases at J, with 11 bases between. The CDR3 DNA is TGTGCCAGCAGGAGGGGCGAAGGCAATCAGCCCCAGCATTTT. Amino acid sequence: CASRRGEGNQPQHF.

Many counts were recorded for this clonotype. This rearrangement joins TRBV7-2 to TRBJ2-7, with TRBD2 identical over 8 bases. This CDR3 spans 14 amino acids. V gave up 1 base and J gave up 6 bases; unmatched junction bases: 5. CDR1 SGHTA and CDR2 FQGNSA come from the germline V gene. CDR3 loop: CASSLEAGVSEQYF. For the CDR3, the DNA is TGTGCCAGCAGCTTAGAAGCGGGAGTGAGCGAGCAGTACTTC. The full variable domain, in which reference TRBV7-2 and TRBJ2-7 provide the parts outside the CDR3, is GAGVSQSPSNKVTEKGKDVELRCDPISGHTALYWYRQSLGQGLEFLIYFQGNSAPDKSGLPSDRFSAERTGGSVSTLTIQRTQQEDSAVYLCASSLEAGVSEQYFGPGTRLTVT.

This clonotype has at least ten counts. The rearrangement links TRBV13 to TRBJ1-6, with TRBD1 matching over 7 bases. V trimming: 2 bases; J trimming: 9 bases; junction bases outside the gene matches: 10. The CDR3 runs 16 residues. Germline V gives CDR1 PRHDT, CDR2 FYEKMQ (reference sequence). CDR3 in amino acids: CASSLSPGAGGSPLHF. The CDR3, as DNA: TGTGCCAGCAGCTTAAGTCCCGGGGCAGGGGGTTCACCCCTCCACTTT.

This clonotype appeared many times. V is TRBV5-1 and J is TRBJ2-7, with a weak D call TRBD1 (5 bases). The CDR3 length is 12 residues. V was cut by 2 bases and J by 4 bases, with 7 bases left in between. Per the germline V gene, CDR1 is SGHRS and CDR2 is YFSETQ. CDR3 in amino acids: CASSFTGYEQYF. The CDR3 DNA sequence: TGCGCCAGCAGCTTTACAGGTTACGAGCAGTACTTC.

This clonotype was counted many times. The chain is built from TRBV29-1 and TRBJ1-1; no firm D call. Deletions cut 3 bases from V and 0 bases from J, with 11 bases between. The CDR3 contains 14 residues. Germline V gives CDR1 SQVTM, CDR2 ANQGSEA. DNA of the CDR3: TGCAGCGTTGATTCCCCGTTAATGAACACTGAAGCTTTCTTT. Its translation is CSVDSPLMNTEAFF.

This chain joins TRBV29-1 and TRBJ1-4; D perhaps matches TRBD1 (6 bases). Germline values: CDR1 SQVTM, CDR2 ANQGSEA. The CDR3 has 13 amino acids. In DNA form, the CDR3 reads TGCGGGGGCTCCGAGGGGACTAATGAAAAACTGTTTTTT. Translation: CGGSEGTNEKLFF. Variable domain in full (rest from reference TRBV29-1 and TRBJ1-4): SAVISQKPSRDICQRGTSLTIQCQVDSQVTMMFWYRQQPGQSLTLIATANQGSEATYESGFVIDKFPISRPNLTFSTLTVSNMSPEDSSIYLCGGSEGTNEKLFFGSGTQLSVL.